This T cell receptor beta chain was retrieved from a study of glioma-infiltrating T cells. This clonotype turned up a few times. The iRepertoire nested amplicon-rescue multiplex PCR amplified TCR alpha and beta CDR3s from RNA. MiXCR, applied by TCRdb to the multiplex PCR reads, yields one record per CDR3 protein. The sample holds about 380,000 distinct CDR3 sequences, about two fifths seen once. Germline V CDR1 and CDR2: SQVTM, ANQGSEA. The CDR3 has 12 amino acids. V shed 5 bases and J shed 3 bases, with 10 bases lying between them. This TCR was sampled from a human donor with low-grade glioma or glioblastoma, undergoing nonglioma brain surgery, or in good health (not recorded which). The chain combines TRBV29-1 with TRBJ1-1; perhaps TRBD1 as D (5 bases). Sequencing used glioma tissue, nonneoplastic brain tissue, or PBMCs (not recorded which). CDR3 in DNA: TGCAGCGTTAAGGGGATCGACACTGAAGCTTTCTTT. This sequence encodes CSVKGIDTEAFF.